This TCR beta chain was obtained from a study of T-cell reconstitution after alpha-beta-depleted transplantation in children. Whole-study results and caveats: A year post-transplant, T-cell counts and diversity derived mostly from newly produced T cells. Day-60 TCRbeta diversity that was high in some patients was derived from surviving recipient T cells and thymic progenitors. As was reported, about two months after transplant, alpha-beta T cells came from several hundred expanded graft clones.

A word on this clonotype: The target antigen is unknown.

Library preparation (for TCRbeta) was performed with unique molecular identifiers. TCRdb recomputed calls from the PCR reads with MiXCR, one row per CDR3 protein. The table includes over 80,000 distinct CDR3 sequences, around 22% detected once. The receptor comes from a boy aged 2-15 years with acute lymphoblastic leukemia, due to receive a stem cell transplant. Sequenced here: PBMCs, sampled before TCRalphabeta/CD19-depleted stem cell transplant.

CDR3 residues: CASSQGYTGRQETQYF. In nucleotides, the CDR3 is TGTGCCAGCAGCCAGGGTTATACGGGGCGTCAAGAGACCCAGTACTTC. The chain employs TRBV3-1 and TRBJ2-5, with D perhaps given as TRBD1 or TRBD2 (5 bases each). The CDR3 is made up of 16 amino acids. From germline, CDR1 is LGHDT and CDR2 YNNKEL (reference sequence). The V gene lost 3 bases and the J gene lost 2 bases, with 16 bases spanning the gap.